The 30 T cell receptor beta chains below were found in one sample sequenced in a study of T-cell memory formation after mild COVID-19. TCRdb ran MiXCR on the 5' RACE reads and lists one entry per CDR3 protein. Of 55,000 to 75,000 distinct CDR3 sequences in the sample, about a quarter were seen once. Input material: PBMCs or a T cell subset sorted from them (not recorded which). The receptors were gathered from a man aged 18 to 29 who had mild COVID-19 (a few samples of this study predate the infection). Cell type and time point are not known.

The chain combines TRBV4-1 with TRBJ2-7, with D hard to call. V lost 0 bases and J lost 5, with 8 bases in between. This CDR3 has 13 amino acids. Germline-derived CDR1 and CDR2 are MGHRA and YSYEKL. CDR3 DNA: TGCGCCAGCAGCCAAGACAAGGGTAACGAGCAGTACTTC. Amino acids: CASSQDKGNEQYF.

This clonotype was counted ten times or more. The chain joins TRBV29-1 to TRBJ2-7; TRBD2 agrees at 7 bases. This CDR3 contains 13 residues. Germline CDR1 reads SQVTM; CDR2 reads ANQGSEA. The ends lost 5 bases at V and 3 bases at J; junction bases unmatched: 7. The CDR3 DNA reads as TGCAGCGTTTACGGGCTAGCGGACTACGAGCAGTACTTC. Translation: CSVYGLADYEQYF.

This clonotype was seen a handful of times. The chain carries TRBV7-6 and TRBJ2-1, with no clear D. CDR1 SGHVS and CDR2 FNYEAQ come from the germline V gene. The CDR3 spans 15 residues. The V end lost 2 bases, the J end lost 2 bases, and 10 bases lay between the germline ends. CDR3 amino acids: CASSLMEEPYNEQFF. CDR3 coding DNA: TGTGCCAGCAGCTTAATGGAAGAGCCCTACAATGAGCAGTTCTTC. Complete variable domain (other parts from reference TRBV7-6 and TRBJ2-1): GAGVSQSPRYKVTKRGQDVALRCDPISGHVSLYWYRQALGQGPEFLTYFNYEAQQDKSGLPNDRFSAERPEGSISTLTIQRTEQRDSAMYRCASSLMEEPYNEQFFGPGTRLTVL.

The V and J genes are TRBV12-3 or TRBV12-4 and TRBJ2-3; the D gene could be TRBD1 or TRBD2 (5 bases each). The ends were cut back, 6 bases at V and 5 bases at J, with 18 bases in the middle. This CDR3 has 15 amino acids. CDR3 protein: CASRGLFLRGDTQYF. The CDR3 coding sequence is TGTGCCAGCAGAGGACTGTTTCTTAGGGGAGATACGCAGTATTTT.

This sequence joins TRBV9 and TRBJ2-3; 11 bases align to TRBD2. The CDR3 consists of 17 residues. The germline V gene has CDR1 SGDLS and CDR2 YYNGEE. After removal of 7 bases from V and 6 bases from J, the junction contained 16 bases not matched to a gene. Here the CDR3 DNA reads TGTGCCAGCGCGGTGCCCCTAGCGGGGGGCCCCTCCGATACGCAGTATTTT. Its protein product is CASAVPLAGGPSDTQYF.

In this sample, this clonotype turned up a few times. The V and J genes are TRBV10-3 and TRBJ1-5; D is unclear. The germline V and J ends were trimmed by 0 bases and 6 bases, with 12 bases remaining between them. Germline loops: CDR1 ENHRY, CDR2 SYGVKD. This CDR3 is 15 amino acids long. The CDR3 is CAISESTGVTQPQHF. In DNA form, the CDR3 reads TGTGCCATCAGTGAGTCGACCGGGGTCACTCAGCCCCAGCATTTT.

In this sample, this clonotype turned up a few times. The chain couples TRBV25-1 to TRBJ2-5; unclear D gene. The ends were cut back, 3 bases at V and 1 base at J, with 6 bases in the middle. The CDR3 totals 13 residues. Germline V CDR1 and CDR2: MGHDK, SYGVNS. CDR3 amino acids: CASSEASQETQYF. CDR3 sequence (DNA): TGTGCCAGCAGTGAGGCATCCCAAGAGACCCAGTACTTC. Complete variable domain (other parts from reference TRBV25-1 and TRBJ2-5): EADIYQTPRYLVIGTGKKITLECSQTMGHDKMYWYQQDPGMELHLIHYSYGVNSTEKGDLSSESTVSRIRTEHFPLTLESARPSHTSQYLCASSEASQETQYFGPGTRLLVL.

V usage is TRBV6-2 or TRBV6-3 and J usage is TRBJ2-2; D gene ambiguous. The CDR3 is 11 residues long. Germline V gene lookup returns CDR1 MNHEY and CDR2 SVGEGT. V lost 7 bases and J lost 6, with 6 bases in between. This CDR3 is CASTFSGELFF. The DNA for the CDR3 is TGTGCCAGCACCTTTTCCGGGGAGCTGTTTTTT.

This chain connects TRBV6-2 or TRBV6-3 to TRBJ2-7, with D perhaps matching TRBD1 or TRBD2 (5 bases each). The CDR3 is 16 residues long. The V and J ends lost 0 bases and 4 bases respectively, with 16 bases between them. Per germline, CDR1 MNHEY and CDR2 SVGEGT. CDR3 nucleotides: TGTGCCAGCAGTTACTCGAGGGTCGCAGGGATGTACGAGCAGTACGTC. It is translated as CASSYSRVAGMYEQYV.

This clonotype was seen a handful of times. The chain recombines TRBV7-2 with TRBJ1-3; perhaps TRBD1 as D (5 bases). Germline values: CDR1 SGHTA, CDR2 FQGNSA. The V end was cut by 4 bases, the J end by 8 bases, with 9 bases between. The CDR3 spans 12 residues. The CDR3 DNA sequence: TGTGCCAGCAGCTGGCCGGGGGACACCATATATTTT. Translated, it gives CASSWPGDTIYF.

This clonotype was recorded a few times. The V call is TRBV27, the J call TRBJ2-7; no reliable D call. CDR1 and CDR2 from the germline V gene are MNHEY and SMNVEV (reference sequence). V was trimmed by 0 bases and J by 0 bases, leaving 9 bases between them. The CDR3 is 15 residues long. The CDR3 here is CASSLSPESSYEQYV. CDR3 sequence (DNA): TGTGCCAGCAGTTTATCGCCAGAGAGCTCCTACGAGCAGTACGTC.

The table lists this clonotype with many counts. This CDR3 reads CASSLSGGNTGELFF. In nucleotides, the CDR3 is TGTGCCAGCAGCCTTTCAGGGGGGAACACCGGGGAGCTGTTTTTT. The chain links TRBV7-3 to TRBJ2-2, with 7 bases identical to TRBD1. Trimming removed 5 bases from V and 1 base from J; junction bases left unmatched: 4. Germline V gene sequence: CDR1 SGHTA, CDR2 FQGTGA. The CDR3 consists of 15 residues. The whole variable domain, remainder taken from reference TRBV7-3 and TRBJ2-2, is GAGVSQTPSNKVTEKGKYVELRCDPISGHTALYWYRQSLGQGPEFLIYFQGTGAADDSGLPNDRFFAVRPEGSVSTLKIQRTERGDSAVYLCASSLSGGNTGELFFGEGSRLTVL.

This sequence joins TRBV4-3 and TRBJ2-4; D gene unclear. The CDR3 contains 15 residues. V lost 0 bases to trimming and J lost 6 bases, with 12 bases between them. Germline V gives CDR1 LGHNA, CDR2 YSLEER. CDR3 DNA sequence: TGCGCCAGCAGCCAAGACGGGTACGGTGGAAACATTCAGTACTTC. Protein sequence: CASSQDGYGGNIQYF.

V gene TRBV12-3 or TRBV12-4 combines with J gene TRBJ2-5; a possible D gene is TRBD2 (5 bases). The V end lost 3 bases, the J end lost 7 bases, and 18 bases lay between the germline ends. The CDR3 extends over 15 amino acids. CDR3 nucleotides: TGTGCCAGCAGTTTCAGCCCGGGCCCCGCGGGGACCCAGTACTTC. Translated, it gives CASSFSPGPAGTQYF.

This chain joins TRBV6-5 and TRBJ2-1; D uncertain. V dropped 2 bases and J dropped 0 bases, with 11 bases sitting between them. Germline CDR1 is MNHEY and CDR2 is SVGAGI. The CDR3 is made up of 16 amino acids. This CDR3 is CASSYDASSSYNEQFF. Here the CDR3 DNA reads TGTGCCAGCAGTTACGACGCCTCGAGCTCCTACAATGAGCAGTTCTTC.

V is TRBV28 and J is TRBJ2-3, with 7 bases aligning to TRBD1. V trimming: 7 bases; J trimming: 3 bases; junction bases outside the gene matches: 7. The CDR3 contains 14 residues. The germline gives CDR1 MDHEN, CDR2 SYDVKM. The CDR3 DNA is TGTGCCAGCACCCTGGACAGGTCGACAGATACGCAGTATTTT. Amino acid sequence: CASTLDRSTDTQYF.

The V and J genes are TRBV30 and TRBJ2-2; D gene ambiguous. Germline V lookup: CDR1 GTSNPN, CDR2 SVGIG (reference sequence). Trimming removed 0 bases from V and 6 bases from J, with 2 bases in between. The CDR3 has 11 amino acids. CDR3 region: CAWSVPGELFF. For the CDR3, the DNA is TGTGCCTGGAGTGTACCCGGGGAGCTGTTTTTT.

The rearrangement joins TRBV5-1 to TRBJ2-3, with a weak D call TRBD1 (6 bases). This CDR3 is 15 amino acids long. V lost 3 bases and J 0 bases, leaving 11 bases between the germline ends. CDR1 is SGHRS and CDR2 is YFSETQ in the germline V gene. Here the CDR3 reads CASSWYRESTDTQYF. In DNA form, the CDR3 reads TGCGCCAGCAGCTGGTACAGGGAAAGCACAGATACGCAGTATTTT.

The V call is TRBV3-1, the J call TRBJ2-1; 10 nucleotides align to TRBD2. The CDR3 consists of 16 residues. Germline CDR1 reads LGHDT; CDR2 reads YNNKEL (reference sequence). The J segment lost 4 bases and the V segment lost 5 bases, leaving 8 bases of the junction unmatched. Here the CDR3 reads CASSSGSGGTYNEQFF. CDR3 coding DNA: TGTGCCAGCAGCTCAGGTAGCGGGGGGACTTACAATGAGCAGTTCTTC.

In this sample, this clonotype turned up a few times. The chain links TRBV7-6 to TRBJ2-7, with TRBD1 matching over 9 bases. The CDR3 totals 14 residues. Germline CDR1 SGHVS, CDR2 FNYEAQ. With 4 bases clipped from V and 5 bases from J, the junction kept 6 bases outside the gene matches. The CDR3 coding sequence is TGTGCCAGCAGCTCTAGGGGGGACAGGGACGAGCAGTACTTC. Its translation: CASSSRGDRDEQYF.

This clonotype appeared a few times. The chain combines TRBV4-1 with TRBJ2-1; TRBD1 is a possible D gene (5 bases). Trimming took off 0 bases at V and 6 bases at J, with 18 bases between the two ends. CDR3 length equals 17 residues. Germline CDR1 and CDR2: MGHRA and YSYEKL. CDR3 nucleotide sequence: TGCGCCAGCAGCCAAGATAAGATGGACACGAGATTCAATGAGCAGTTCTTC. The encoded protein is CASSQDKMDTRFNEQFF.

The chain has TRBV15 and TRBJ2-3; D call uncertain. This CDR3 has 13 amino acids. The germline CDR1 and CDR2 sequences are LNHNV and YYDKDF (reference sequence). V gave up 1 base and J gave up 4 bases, with 6 bases separating them. The CDR3 bases are TGTGCCACCAGCAGAGTGACCCCAGATACGCAGTATTTT. This encodes CATSRVTPDTQYF.

The chain joins TRBV12-3 or TRBV12-4 to TRBJ1-6; 8 bases align to TRBD1. The CDR3 covers 13 residues. Trimming at V came to 8 bases and at J to 6 bases, leaving 3 bases not matched to a gene. This CDR3 reads CASGGQANSPLHF. Here the CDR3 DNA reads TGTGCCAGCGGGGGACAGGCTAATTCACCCCTCCACTTT.

The rearrangement uses TRBV7-2 and TRBJ2-7; tentative D call: TRBD1 (5 bases). V was clipped by 5 bases and J by 6 bases, with 14 bases between them. Germline CDR1 reads SGHTA; CDR2 reads FQGNSA. The CDR3 is 13 residues long. CDR3 DNA sequence: TGTGCCAGCAGCCAAACCCAGGACACCGAGCAGTACGTC. It yields the protein CASSQTQDTEQYV.

This clonotype has just one count. V and J are TRBV20-1 and TRBJ1-2; D may be TRBD1 (5 bases). CDR1 and CDR2 (germline): DFQATT, SNEGSKA (reference sequence). The CDR3 covers 13 residues. V dropped 3 bases and J dropped 2 bases, with 10 bases sitting between them. The CDR3 here is CSARFRVNYGYTF. In DNA, the CDR3 is TGCAGTGCTAGGTTCAGGGTGAACTATGGCTACACCTTC.

The chain uses TRBV10-3 and TRBJ1-1, with D tentatively TRBD1 (6 bases). Germline CDR1 is ENHRY and CDR2 is SYGVKD. V lost 0 bases and J lost 4, with 15 bases in between. The CDR3 has 16 residues. The CDR3 loop reads CAISESDSRGGTEAFF. The DNA for the CDR3 is TGTGCCATCAGTGAGTCGGACTCCCGAGGGGGCACTGAAGCTTTCTTT.

This clonotype was seen ten or more times. The gene calls are TRBV6-4 and TRBJ2-2; the D gene is possibly TRBD1 (5 bases). Trimming cost V 3 bases and J 3 bases, with 5 bases left between them. CDR3 length: 13 residues. CDR1 and CDR2 from the germline V gene are MRHNA and SNTAGT. The CDR3 DNA sequence: TGTGCCAGCAGTGAAGGGGACACCGGGGAGCTGTTTTTT. The encoded protein is CASSEGDTGELFF.

DNA of the CDR3: TGTGCCAGCGGAGAGGACAGTTCCTACAATGAGCAGTTCTTC. As protein: CASGEDSSYNEQFF. V and J are TRBV9 and TRBJ2-1, with D perhaps TRBD1 (6 bases). Trimming pared 7 bases from V and 1 base from J, leaving 12 bases between. The CDR3 is 14 residues long. CDR1 SGDLS and CDR2 YYNGEE come from the germline V gene.

The chain combines TRBV10-2 with TRBJ2-7, with D possibly TRBD1 on 6 matching bases. The germline V and J ends were trimmed by 6 bases and 0 bases, with 9 bases remaining between them. Per the germline V gene, CDR1 is WSHSY and CDR2 is SAAADI. There are 13 residues in the CDR3. The CDR3 loop is CASRDSHSYEQYF. For the CDR3, the DNA is TGCGCCAGCAGGGACAGCCACTCCTACGAGCAGTACTTC.

The CDR3 loop is CASSSVKQQYF. CDR3 sequence (DNA): TGTGCCAGCAGCAGTGTTAAGCAGCAGTACTTC. The rearrangement joins TRBV7-9 to TRBJ2-7; D not resolved. In germline, CDR1 is SEHNR, CDR2 FQNEAQ (reference sequence). The CDR3 totals 11 residues. Trimming cost V 5 bases and J 8 bases, with 10 bases left between them. Together with reference TRBV7-9 and TRBJ2-7, the CDR3 gives the full variable domain: DTGVSQNPRHKITKRGQNVTFRCDPISEHNRLYWYRQTLGQGPEFLTYFQNEAQLEKSRLLSDRFSAERPKGSFSTLEIQRTEQGDSAMYLCASSSVKQQYFGPGTRLTVT.